Listed here is a single T cell receptor beta chain. Methods used by the authors: Reference gene primer amplification in the assay estimated nucleated cell counts. The table came from immunoSEQ multiplex PCR; TCRdb's copy has only in-frame clones and leaves some out. That table gives V, J and clone size, and the DNA gave D and trimming. The repertoire holds hundreds of thousands of clones, with around 80% as singletons. The data belong to a study of blood T cell repertoires in COVID-19. The clonotype originates from a woman over 75 with active or convalescent COVID-19. The sequenced sample consisted of peripheral blood.

The CDR3 coding sequence is TGTGCCAGCAGCGTAAACGTCTTTGGACAGGGCTCCTACGAGCAGTACTTC. This encodes CASSVNVFGQGSYEQYF. The chain uses TRBV7-8 and TRBJ2-7; 8 bases map to TRBD1. This CDR3 spans 17 amino acids. V shed 5 bases, J shed 0 bases, and the junction held 12 bases outside the gene matches. The germline V gene encodes CDR1 SGHVS and CDR2 FQNEAQ.